A single sample gave rise to the 10 T cell receptor beta chains below, sequenced in a study of response to subunit inactivated influenza vaccine. In TCRdb, the RT-PCR reads were re-called with MiXCR into one record per CDR3 protein. The sample contains hundreds of thousands of distinct CDR3 sequences, approximately 10% of which appear only once. The source material was PBMCs from blood, sampled on the day of vaccination. Receptors were obtained from a man aged 45-65 years who received an inactivated influenza vaccine.

The chain combines TRBV18 with TRBJ1-4; weak D call: TRBD1 (5 bases). Germline lookup yields CDR1 KGHSH and CDR2 LQKENI. Trimming left V 1 base short and J 0 bases short, with 9 bases between. CDR3 length: 16 residues. This CDR3 is CASSPRGNTTNEKLFF. Written as DNA, the CDR3 is TGTGCCAGCTCACCACGGGGGAATACAACTAATGAAAAACTGTTTTTT.

The J gene is TRBJ2-5, the V gene TRBV5-5; D perhaps matches TRBD2 (5 bases). Germline V lookup: CDR1 SGHKS, CDR2 YYEKEE (reference sequence). The V and J ends lost 0 bases and 5 bases respectively, with 14 bases between them. The CDR3 has 15 residues. CDR3: CASSLATHTGETQYF. As DNA, the CDR3 is TGTGCCAGCAGCTTGGCTACTCACACGGGGGAGACCCAGTACTTC.

The chain is built from TRBV5-1 and TRBJ2-3; tentative D call: TRBD2 (6 bases). CDR3 size: 18 residues. V was clipped by 4 bases and J by 1 base, with 22 bases between them. Germline V lookup: CDR1 SGHRS, CDR2 YFSETQ. The CDR3 DNA reads as TGCGCCAGCAGCCGATCGCAGTCCGGGCGGGGCCGCACAGATACGCAGTATTTT. Amino acid sequence: CASSRSQSGRGRTDTQYF. Complete variable domain (other parts from reference TRBV5-1 and TRBJ2-3): KAGVTQTPRYLIKTRGQQVTLSCSPISGHRSVSWYQQTPGQGLQFLFEYFSETQRNKGNFPGRFSGRQFSNSRSEMNVSTLELGDSALYLCASSRSQSGRGRTDTQYFGPGTRLTVL.

This clonotype was observed a handful of times. The rearrangement joins TRBV2 to TRBJ2-5, with D unclear. Germline values: CDR1 SNHLY, CDR2 FYNNEI. The CDR3 extends over 13 amino acids. Trimming took off 7 bases at V and 2 bases at J, with 11 bases between the two ends. CDR3: CASKAGWQETQYF. CDR3 coding DNA: TGTGCCAGCAAGGCCGGGTGGCAAGAGACCCAGTACTTC. Full variable domain (outside the CDR3, taken from reference TRBV2 and TRBJ2-5): EPEVTQTPSHQVTQMGQEVILRCVPISNHLYFYWYRQILGQKVEFLVSFYNNEISEKSEIFDDQFSVERPDGSNFTLKIRSTKLEDSAMYFCASKAGWQETQYFGPGTRLLVL.

This clonotype has ten or more counts. The chain uses TRBV5-1 and TRBJ2-7; 7 bases map to TRBD1. V shed 0 bases, J shed 2 bases, and the junction held 8 bases outside the gene matches. The CDR3 sequence is 16 residues long. Per the germline V gene, CDR1 is SGHRS and CDR2 is YFSETQ. CDR3 in amino acids: CASSLVQGLPPYEQYF. The CDR3, as DNA: TGCGCCAGCAGCTTGGTACAGGGGCTTCCACCCTACGAGCAGTACTTC.

The genes are TRBV24-1 and TRBJ2-1, with 14 bases that match TRBD2. CDR1 is KGHDR and CDR2 is SFDVKD in the germline V gene. The CDR3 length is 15 residues. Trimming at V came to 10 bases and at J to 6 bases, leaving 7 bases not matched to a gene. CDR3 sequence: CATSLGTSGGNEQFF. In DNA, the CDR3 is TGTGCCACTAGTCTCGGGACTAGCGGGGGCAATGAGCAGTTCTTC.

The chain combines TRBV10-3 with TRBJ1-2, with 10 bases lining up with TRBD1. CDR1 and CDR2 (germline): ENHRY, SYGVKD. After removal of 7 bases from V and 5 bases from J, the junction contained 4 bases not matched to a gene. The CDR3 covers 13 residues. CDR3: CAIKRDRGYGYTF. CDR3 sequence (DNA): TGTGCCATCAAGAGGGACAGGGGATATGGCTACACCTTC.

J is TRBJ1-1 and V is TRBV7-6; tentative D call: TRBD1 (6 bases). The ends were cut back, 5 bases at V and 5 bases at J, with 27 bases in the middle. CDR3 length: 18 residues. Germline V gene data show CDR1 as SGHVS and CDR2 as FNYEAQ. The chain's CDR3 is CASSPRGPRGPRGTEAFF. CDR3 sequence (DNA): TGTGCCAGCAGCCCTCGGGGACCCAGGGGACCTCGTGGTACTGAAGCTTTCTTT.

This clonotype was found a few times. The chain employs TRBV15 and TRBJ1-4; D gene ambiguous. Germline V CDR1 and CDR2: LNHNV, YYDKDF (reference sequence). Trimming cost V 3 bases and J 0 bases, with 11 bases left between them. The CDR3 sequence is 16 residues long. The CDR3 DNA reads TGTGCCACCAGCAGTCTCGACGGGGCAACTAATGAAAAACTGTTTTTT. Its protein is CATSSLDGATNEKLFF.

This clonotype was recorded at least ten times. The genes are TRBV5-1 and TRBJ2-1; tentative D call: TRBD2 (5 bases). The germline gives CDR1 SGHRS, CDR2 YFSETQ. Trimming took off 0 bases at V and 11 bases at J, with 12 bases between the two ends. The CDR3 contains 13 residues. The DNA for the CDR3 is TGCGCCAGCAGCTTGGAGATGACGGGAAAGCAGTTCTTC. Amino acid sequence: CASSLEMTGKQFF.